This T cell receptor beta chain was captured in a study of T cell responses to AZD1222 COVID-19 vaccine (dated by TCRdb to the early 2020s). For the study in its entirety: TCR sequencing was performed for some 250 trial participants, of whom around 200 were given two doses of AZD1222 and around 25 were given two doses of MenACWY control vaccine. Trial participants were enrolled by age into 18-55, 56-69 and 70-plus year subgroups, with roughly 150, 30 and 60 TCR-sequenced participants respectively. Results the study describes overall, beyond this receptor: CD4 TCRs associated with the vaccine covered the entire spike protein, and the dominant responses were in regions 160-218 and 743-854. Conclusions about previously exposed vaccinees were limited because only six AZD1222 recipients were SARS-CoV-2 seropositive at baseline. Because no day 14 peak-response samples were available, repertoires were characterized only after the peak T cell response. Nearly half of unique spike-specific TCRs reportedly recognized epitopes outside regions mutated in the B.1.351 and B.1.1.7 variants. Spike-specific TCR breadth and depth rose significantly after two AZD1222 doses compared with day 0 and with MenACWY recipients. Participants were mostly white British and included more females than males, and it was suggested by the authors that clonal diversity may have been underestimated. The 56-69-year group was small, and its depth increase did not reach significance, likely because of low power.

The CDR3 regions of human TCRbeta chains were analyzed by immunosequencing. Concerning the study's data processing: Repertoire TCRs were matched against a reference library of SARS-CoV-2-specific TCRs generated with the MIRA antigen-specificity platform. Breadth was defined as the fraction of unique TCRs that were SARS-CoV-2-associated, and depth was defined as the fraction of total T cells that were SARS-CoV-2-associated. Using the MIRA data, every spike-specific TCR was mapped to the spike region that the TCR reacted to and assigned to either a CD4 or a CD8 class. Log10-transformed breadth and depth values were compared by one-way ANOVA with Sidak's multiple comparisons tests. In TCRdb, the immuneACCESS table is reduced to in-frame sequences with V and J assigned. These tables do not hold every clone; where another copy was compared, an unresolved V gene accounts for under half, and the others remain unexplained. From that table come the V and J calls and clone size; the DNA was used to work out D and trimming. Recorded for this sample are 150,000 or so clones; over 90% of them occurred a single time. The ten largest clonotypes hold approximately 1.4% of the sample.

The sample's time point label, decoded: about 28 days (+/-7) after the second vaccine dose. AZD1222 recipients with second doses at about 4 weeks or about 12 weeks were pooled, because spike-specific TCR depth and breadth did not differ between schedules. Vaccinee samples came from UK trials COV001 and COV002, including a single-blind randomized controlled phase 2/3 trial of AZD1222 (ChAdOx1 nCoV-19) in healthy adults. For TCRbeta chain sequencing, PBMC samples from trial participants were taken at day 0 and at day 28 after the second dose. Of note for this clone: The specificity of this receptor is unknown. No clone much larger than this one lies a single base away; base qualities are absent.

CDR1 and CDR2, looked up from the germline V gene (reference sequence), are LGHDT and YNNKEL. V loses 1 base of germline sequence and J loses 0 bases, and the interval between the two ends is 13 bases. The CDR3 runs 16 residues from the cysteine to the phenylalanine. The retained sequence is limited to the CDR3, 48 bases, with the frame set at the first base. The sequencing used peripheral blood, collected 28 days after the second AZD1222 dose. Recombination joined TRBV3-1 (or the pseudogene TRBV3-2) with TRBJ2-7; the D segment could be TRBD1, given 5 matching bases. The sequence was collected from an adult who received the AZD1222 COVID-19 vaccine. The CDR3 has the sequence CASSQGAGLISYEQYF. The nucleotide sequence reads as follows: TGTGCCAGCAGCCAAGGCGCAGGGTTAATCTCCTACGAGCAGTACTTC.